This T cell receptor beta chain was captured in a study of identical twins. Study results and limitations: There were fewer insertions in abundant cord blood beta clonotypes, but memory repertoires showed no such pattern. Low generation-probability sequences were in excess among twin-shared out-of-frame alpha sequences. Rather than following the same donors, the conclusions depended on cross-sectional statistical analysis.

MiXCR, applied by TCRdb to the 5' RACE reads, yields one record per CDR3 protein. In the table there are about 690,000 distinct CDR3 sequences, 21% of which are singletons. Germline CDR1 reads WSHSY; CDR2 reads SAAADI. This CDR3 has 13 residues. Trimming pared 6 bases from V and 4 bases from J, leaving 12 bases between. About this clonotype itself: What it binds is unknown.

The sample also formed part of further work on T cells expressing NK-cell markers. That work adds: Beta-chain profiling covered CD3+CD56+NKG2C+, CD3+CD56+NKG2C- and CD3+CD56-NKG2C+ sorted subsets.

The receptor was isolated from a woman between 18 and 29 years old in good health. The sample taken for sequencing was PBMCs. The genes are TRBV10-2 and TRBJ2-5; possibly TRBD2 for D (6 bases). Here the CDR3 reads CASSQMGGETQYF. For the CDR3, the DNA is TGCGCCAGCAGCCAGATGGGGGGAGAGACCCAGTACTTC.